The 16 T cell receptor beta chains below were found in one sample sequenced in a study of T-cell memory formation after mild COVID-19. MiXCR was run by TCRdb on the 5' RACE reads, yielding one entry per CDR3 protein. The sample yields 170,000 or so distinct CDR3 sequences, roughly 28% seen once. What was sequenced was PBMCs or a T cell subset sorted from them (not recorded which). These TCRs come from an adult woman who had mild COVID-19 (a few samples of this study predate the infection). Cell type and time point are not known.

This chain joins TRBV7-2 and TRBJ2-5; D unclear. Deletions cut 4 bases from V and 4 bases from J, with 13 bases between. CDR3 size: 14 residues. The germline V gene has CDR1 SGHTA and CDR2 FQGNSA. CDR3 region: CASSSKALGETQYF. The DNA of the CDR3 is TGTGCCAGCAGCTCAAAGGCCCTTGGAGAGACCCAGTACTTC.

In its sample, this clonotype was seen a few times. V gene TRBV7-9 combines with J gene TRBJ2-7; TRBD1 might be the D (5 bases). This CDR3 comprises 13 residues. Trimming shortened V by 4 bases and J by 7 bases, and 14 bases separated the two germline ends. Germline V CDR1 and CDR2: SEHNR, FQNEAQ (reference sequence). The CDR3 spells CASSSPVRGEQYF. In DNA form, the CDR3 reads TGTGCCAGCAGCTCTCCCGTTAGGGGAGAGCAGTACTTC.

This clonotype was detected a few times. The chain recombines TRBV15 with TRBJ2-7; TRBD2 is a possible D gene (7 bases). CDR1 LNHNV and CDR2 YYDKDF come from the germline V gene (reference sequence). Trimming took off 3 bases at V and 2 bases at J, with 14 bases between the two ends. The length of the CDR3 is 15 residues. CDR3 sequence: CATSSGGRTTYEQYF. DNA of the CDR3: TGTGCCACCAGCAGCGGGGGGCGGACGACCTACGAGCAGTACTTC. The full variable domain, in which reference TRBV15 and TRBJ2-7 provide the parts outside the CDR3, is DAMVIQNPRYQVTQFGKPVTLSCSQTLNHNVMYWYQQKSSQAPKLLFHYYDKDFNNEADTPDNFQSRRPNTSFCFLDIRSPGLGDTAMYLCATSSGGRTTYEQYFGPGTRLTVT.

J is TRBJ1-2 and V is TRBV5-1; the match to TRBD1 covers 9 bases. The CDR3 totals 14 residues. The trim removed 0 bases at V and 3 bases at J, leaving 0 bases unmatched. CDR1 SGHRS and CDR2 YFSETQ come from the germline V gene. The CDR3 nucleotides read TGCGCCAGCAGCTTGGGGACAGGGGACTATGGCTACACCTTC. Protein: CASSLGTGDYGYTF.

The V call is TRBV3-1, the J call TRBJ2-7, with D possibly TRBD2 on 7 matching bases. The germline V gene encodes CDR1 LGHDT and CDR2 YNNKEL (reference sequence). The length of the CDR3 is 16 residues. Trimming pared 4 bases from V and 2 bases from J, leaving 18 bases between. The CDR3 here is CASSPMGGGITYEQYF. Written as DNA, the CDR3 is TGTGCCAGCAGCCCGATGGGGGGGGGCATCACCTACGAGCAGTACTTC.

The chain uses TRBV4-2 and TRBJ2-7; 10 bases map to TRBD2. Germline CDR1 reads LGHNA; CDR2 reads YNFKEQ. This CDR3 has 16 amino acids. V shed 0 bases, J shed 1 base, and the junction held 3 bases outside the gene matches. The CDR3 is CASSQDSGGPSYEQYF. CDR3 DNA sequence: TGTGCCAGCAGCCAAGATAGCGGGGGGCCTTCCTACGAGCAGTACTTC.

V usage is TRBV25-1 and J usage is TRBJ1-1; D is unclear. From germline, CDR1 is MGHDK and CDR2 SYGVNS. The CDR3 runs to 14 residues. Trimming took off 3 bases at V and 5 bases at J, with 13 bases between the two ends. This CDR3 reads CASSDPVVTTEAFF. CDR3 sequence (DNA): TGTGCCAGCAGTGACCCGGTTGTGACGACTGAAGCTTTCTTT.

This chain joins TRBV12-3 or TRBV12-4 and TRBJ1-2; 7 bases match TRBD1. Trimming cost V 6 bases and J 0 bases; bases outside gene matches: 7. The CDR3 length is 15 residues. The CDR3 nucleotides read TGTGCCAGCAGAGTACAGGGGACAGCTAACTATGGCTACACCTTC. Translated: CASRVQGTANYGYTF.

This clonotype was counted between two and nine times. The chain uses TRBV4-2 and TRBJ2-1; 12 nucleotides align to TRBD2. The CDR3 length is 16 residues. J lost 2 bases, V lost 4 bases, and 3 bases had no gene match. Germline V gene data show CDR1 as LGHNA and CDR2 as YNFKEQ. The CDR3 DNA sequence: TGTGCCAGCAGCCGGACTAGCGGGGCAACCTACAATGAGCAGTTCTTC. Translation: CASSRTSGATYNEQFF.

The genes are TRBV18 and TRBJ1-5, with unresolved D. In germline, CDR1 is KGHSH, CDR2 LQKENI. The CDR3 contains 16 residues. The V end lost 3 bases, the J end lost 3 bases, and 15 bases lay between the germline ends. CDR3 sequence: CASSPSAGRPNQPQHF. Written as DNA, the CDR3 is TGTGCCAGCTCACCCTCTGCAGGCAGACCCAATCAGCCCCAGCATTTT.

The table lists this clonotype with a few counts. This chain uses TRBV4-1 with TRBJ2-7; D uncertain. This CDR3 spans 15 amino acids. Trimming took off 1 base at V and 2 bases at J, with 12 bases between the two ends. CDR1 and CDR2 from the germline V gene are MGHRA and YSYEKL. In nucleotides, the CDR3 is TGCGCCAGCAGCCAAGTAGAAGGGCCGACCTACGAGCAGTACTTC. It yields the protein CASSQVEGPTYEQYF.

The gene calls are TRBV7-2 and TRBJ1-1; no clear D. CDR1 is SGHTA and CDR2 is FQGNSA in the germline V gene. With 5 bases removed from V and 6 bases from J, the gap between germline ends came to 10 bases. CDR3 length: 12 residues. This CDR3 reads CASSRGFSEAFF. The CDR3 nucleotides are TGTGCCAGCAGCCGTGGGTTTTCTGAAGCTTTCTTT.

The rearrangement joins TRBV21-1 to TRBJ2-4; the table assigns TRBD2, which was not confirmed against the DNA. TRBV21-1 is given as a pseudogene. This CDR3 has 18 residues. This chain's CDR3 is CASSKELAVIVAKNIQYF. CDR3 in DNA: TGTGCCAGCAGCAAAGAGCTAGCGGTTATTGTAGCCAAAAACATTCAGTACTTC.

The chain combines TRBV6-5 with TRBJ2-5; D ambiguous. The CDR3 extends over 13 amino acids. The V end lost 5 bases, the J end lost 0 bases, and 7 bases lay between the germline ends. Looked up from germline, CDR1 is MNHEY and CDR2 is SVGAGI. CDR3 residues: CASSNPYQETQYF. The CDR3 DNA sequence: TGTGCCAGCAGTAACCCGTACCAAGAGACCCAGTACTTC.

The table lists this clonotype with a few counts. The chain is built from TRBV10-3 and TRBJ1-1; TRBD1 is a possible D gene (6 bases). The CDR3 extends over 13 amino acids. Trimming shortened V by 3 bases and J by 5 bases, and 10 bases separated the two germline ends. Looked up from germline, CDR1 is ENHRY and CDR2 is SYGVKD. CDR3 DNA: TGTGCCATCAGTGAACAGGGCGAGACTGAAGCTTTCTTT. Its protein product is CAISEQGETEAFF.

J is TRBJ1-2 and V is TRBV19; a weak D match, TRBD1 (5 bases). Between the trimmed V and J ends, which lost 3 bases and 8 bases, there was a span of 13 bases. From germline, CDR1 is LNHDA and CDR2 SQIVND (reference sequence). This CDR3 has 13 residues. The CDR3 region is CASSIQGDQGYTF. CDR3 in DNA: TGTGCCAGTAGTATTCAGGGTGACCAGGGCTACACCTTC.